This T cell receptor beta chain stems from a study of OX40 agonist ivuxolimab in advanced cancers. The V gene end was trimmed by 3 bases and the J gene end by 7 bases; junction bases not matched to a gene: 6. The CDR3 extends over 15 amino acids. Germline V gene sequence: CDR1 MNHNS, CDR2 SASEGT. Repertoires were generated with immunoSEQ multiplex PCR, while TCRdb's copy carries only in-frame clones and drops some. The repertoire has 65,000 to 80,000 clones, around 84% of them found once; the top ten carry about 7%. V and J are TRBV6-1 and TRBJ1-4; 9 bases agree with TRBD1. Sequenced here: CD4+ or CD8+ T cells sorted from blood, sampled in a trial of the OX40 agonist ivuxolimab. The TCR was taken from an adult with an advanced solid tumor such as melanoma, head and neck, liver or kidney cancer. DNA for the CDR3: TGTGCCAGCAGTGATCCGGGACAGGGAAGTGAAAAACTGTTTTTT. It translates to CASSDPGQGSEKLFF.